This is a list of T cell receptor beta chains from one sample in a study of T cells in Graves' hyperthyroidism and ophthalmopathy. TCRdb reprocessed the multiplex PCR reads via MiXCR and lists one record per CDR3 protein. The repertoire holds about 600,000 distinct CDR3 sequences, 16% seen once, with less than 3.5% in the top ten. The sequenced sample was blood. The receptor set was obtained from a woman in her thirties or forties with Graves' ophthalmopathy. CDR3s leave out the opening cysteine and the closing phenylalanine or tryptophan.

v_call	j_call	cdr3_aa
TRBV6-1	TRBJ2-5	ASSEQRSSGVPQETQY
TRBV6-1	TRBJ2-5	ASSHAGGRGETQY
TRBV4-2	TRBJ2-3	ASSQEGTSGRPDTQY
TRBV20-1	TRBJ1-1	SATGWSTEAF
TRBV7-8	TRBJ2-3	ASSSGHLRVASTDTQY
TRBV27	TRBJ1-1	ASSLEDRATEAF
TRBV19	TRBJ2-1	ASSVGLAVYNEQF
TRBV7-9	TRBJ2-3	ASSATGYGTDTQY
TRBV11-3	TRBJ2-3	ASGTSGPDTQY
TRBV3-1	TRBJ2-4	ASSPGLAKAKNIQY